The 22 T cell receptor beta chains given below trace back to one sample, sequenced in a study of graft-versus-host responses after intestinal transplantation. TCRdb's copy holds only in-frame clones and misses some; the assay was immunoSEQ multiplex PCR. The sample consists of about 3,000 clones, more than 25% of them appearing once. The specimen was alloreactive CD4+ T cells from a mixed lymphocyte reaction culture, collected before transplantation. As for subset: CFSE-low proliferating T cells sorted from roughly six-day pre-transplant mixed lymphocyte reaction (GvH or HvG direction). Source of these receptors: a human patient who was an organ donor for intestinal transplantation.

The chain carries TRBV19 and TRBJ1-2; D remains unclear. CDR3 size: 12 residues. Germline lookup yields CDR1 LNHDA and CDR2 SQIVND (reference sequence). The germline V and J ends were trimmed by 2 bases and 7 bases, with 8 bases remaining between them. The CDR3 DNA sequence: TGTGCCAGTAGTATACCTTTGGGTGGCTACACCTTC. Amino acids: CASSIPLGGYTF.

This clone was counted a single time. This chain joins TRBV18 and TRBJ1-3; D is perhaps TRBD1 (6 bases). Germline V CDR1 and CDR2: KGHSH, LQKENI. The CDR3 consists of 15 residues. Trimming removed 1 base at V and 1 base at J, with 8 bases between. In nucleotides, the CDR3 is TGTGCCAGCTCACCACAACAGGGATCTGGAAACACCATATATTTT. Its protein is CASSPQQGSGNTIYF.

The chain uses TRBV27 and TRBJ2-5, with D perhaps TRBD2 (5 bases). This CDR3 comprises 16 residues. V lost 5 bases and J lost 4, with 20 bases in between. Per the germline V gene, CDR1 is MNHEY and CDR2 is SMNVEV (reference sequence). The CDR3 nucleotides read TGTGCCAGCAGTCTCTACGGTAACGGGGTGGGAGAGACCCAGTACTTC. Its protein is CASSLYGNGVGETQYF.

The V call is TRBV2, the J call TRBJ1-6; D might be TRBD1 (5 bases). This CDR3 has 15 residues. V lost 7 bases and J lost 8, with 18 bases in between. Germline lookup yields CDR1 SNHLY and CDR2 FYNNEI. The CDR3 DNA follows: TGTGCCAGCACCCGGGAAGCGACAGTGGATTCACCCCTCCACTTT. Its translation: CASTREATVDSPLHF. Full variable domain (outside the CDR3, taken from reference TRBV2 and TRBJ1-6): EPEVTQTPSHQVTQMGQEVILRCVPISNHLYFYWYRQILGQKVEFLVSFYNNEISEKSEIFDDQFSVERPDGSNFTLKIRSTKLEDSAMYFCASTREATVDSPLHFGNGTRLTVT.

V usage is TRBV4-1 and J usage is TRBJ1-1, with TRBD1 matching over 7 bases. V lost 3 bases, J lost 3 bases, and 7 bases stayed unmatched. Germline CDR1 and CDR2: MGHRA and YSYEKL. CDR3 length: 15 residues. Here the CDR3 reads CASSQPGQQYTEAFF. CDR3 coding DNA: TGCGCCAGCAGCCAGCCGGGACAGCAATACACTGAAGCTTTCTTT.

The gene calls are TRBV29-1 and TRBJ1-1, with D maybe TRBD1 (6 bases). The ends were cut back, 3 bases at V and 3 bases at J, with 11 bases in the middle. Looked up from germline, CDR1 is SQVTM and CDR2 is ANQGSEA. The CDR3 sequence is 13 residues long. In DNA, the CDR3 is TGCAGCGTTGACGGGGGCGCGCACACTGAAGCTTTCTTT. This encodes CSVDGGAHTEAFF.

V is TRBV27 and J is TRBJ1-5; 8 bases agree with TRBD1. After removal of 3 bases from V and 5 bases from J, the junction contained 6 bases not matched to a gene. The CDR3 has 15 amino acids. Germline CDR1 reads MNHEY; CDR2 reads SMNVEV (reference sequence). The CDR3 DNA reads as TGTGCCAGCAGTTTTTTATCGACAGGGGATCAGCCCCAGCATTTT. It specifies CASSFLSTGDQPQHF.

The chain links TRBV7-9 to TRBJ2-3; D gene uncertain. This CDR3 contains 11 residues. Germline-derived CDR1 and CDR2 are SEHNR and FQNEAQ (reference sequence). V was clipped by 7 bases and J by 0 bases, with 2 bases between them. CDR3 amino acids: CASTSTDTQYF. CDR3 DNA: TGTGCCAGCACTAGCACAGATACGCAGTATTTT.

V is TRBV27 and J is TRBJ2-3; unclear D gene. This CDR3 spans 13 amino acids. The V gene's germline CDR1 is MNHEY and CDR2 SMNVEV (reference sequence). Trimming removed 3 bases from V and 0 bases from J, with 4 bases in between. This chain's CDR3 is CASSLASTDTQYF. CDR3 DNA: TGTGCCAGCAGTTTGGCGAGCACAGATACGCAGTATTTT.

This chain joins TRBV5-1 and TRBJ2-5; D unresolved. Between the trimmed V and J ends, which lost 4 bases and 4 bases, there was a span of 5 bases. The germline CDR1 and CDR2 sequences are SGHRS and YFSETQ. This CDR3 region has 11 residues. The CDR3 reads CASSPTETQYF. The CDR3 nucleotides are TGCGCCAGCAGCCCCACAGAGACCCAGTACTTC.

V and J are TRBV18 and TRBJ1-1, with D possibly being TRBD1 (5 bases). CDR3 length: 13 residues. Germline V gives CDR1 KGHSH, CDR2 LQKENI. The V end lost 6 bases, the J end lost 1 base, and 9 bases lay between the germline ends. As DNA, the CDR3 is TGTGCCAGCTCCGGGCAGGGGAACACTGAAGCTTTCTTT. Translated, it gives CASSGQGNTEAFF.

This chain links TRBV7-2 with TRBJ2-1; D remains ambiguous. Germline CDR1 and CDR2: SGHTA and FQGNSA. The CDR3 length is 16 residues. V was shortened by 0 bases and J by 4 bases, with 13 bases between the two germline ends. The CDR3 DNA reads as TGTGCCAGCAGCTTAGCGTCCACTGCAGCGTACAATGAGCAGTTCTTC. It encodes CASSLASTAAYNEQFF.

V usage is TRBV4-1 and J usage is TRBJ1-5; D is undetermined. This CDR3 comprises 17 residues. The germline V gene encodes CDR1 MGHRA and CDR2 YSYEKL. V lost 1 base and J lost 2, with 15 bases in between. The CDR3 loop is CASSQVGLGRGNQPQHF. Written as DNA, the CDR3 is TGCGCCAGCAGCCAAGTCGGGTTAGGGCGTGGCAATCAGCCCCAGCATTTT.

Judged by abundance, this clone is medium-sized. This chain uses TRBV5-1 with TRBJ1-2, with D uncertain. The CDR3 covers 13 residues. Germline assignment: CDR1 SGHRS and CDR2 YFSETQ. The ends were cut back, 4 bases at V and 0 bases at J, with 7 bases in the middle. The CDR3 protein is CASSPSANYGYTF. CDR3 in DNA: TGCGCCAGCAGCCCGAGTGCTAACTATGGCTACACCTTC. Looking up the rest from reference TRBV5-1 and TRBJ1-2 gives the full variable domain: KAGVTQTPRYLIKTRGQQVTLSCSPISGHRSVSWYQQTPGQGLQFLFEYFSETQRNKGNFPGRFSGRQFSNSRSEMNVSTLELGDSALYLCASSPSANYGYTFGSGTRLTVV.

This clone is deemed medium-sized (0.01 to 0.1%). V gene TRBV6-1 combines with J gene TRBJ1-1; no clear D. The CDR3 has 13 residues. V shed 6 bases and J shed 2 bases, with 10 bases lying between them. The V gene's germline CDR1 is MNHNS and CDR2 SASEGT. The CDR3 protein is CASSFNGNTEAFF. As DNA, the CDR3 is TGTGCCAGCAGCTTTAATGGTAACACTGAAGCTTTCTTT.

This clone was observed a single time. The rearrangement joins TRBV4-2 to TRBJ2-7; 9 nucleotides align to TRBD2. Trimming took 0 bases from V and 10 from J; bases not matched to a gene: 10. The CDR3 has 15 amino acids. Germline CDR1 is LGHNA and CDR2 is YNFKEQ. Written as DNA, the CDR3 is TGTGCCAGCAGCCAAGATAGCCTAGCGGGGACTGCACAGTACTTC. It specifies CASSQDSLAGTAQYF.

V and J are TRBV28 and TRBJ2-3; D gene uncertain. The germline gives CDR1 MDHEN, CDR2 SYDVKM. This CDR3 has 13 residues. Trimming left V 5 bases short and J 6 bases short, with 12 bases between. The CDR3 reads CASSILLADTQYF. DNA of the CDR3: TGTGCCAGCAGTATTCTACTGGCGGATACGCAGTATTTT.

Only a few counts were recorded for this clone. The chain uses TRBV7-3 and TRBJ2-1; 13 nucleotides align to TRBD2. The CDR3 is 17 residues long. The germline gives CDR1 SGHTA, CDR2 FQGTGA. J lost 1 base, V lost 5 bases, and 5 bases had no gene match. The CDR3 region is CASSPTSGGWSYNEQFF. The CDR3 DNA sequence: TGTGCCAGCAGCCCGACTAGCGGGGGGTGGTCCTACAATGAGCAGTTCTTC.

V gene TRBV4-2 combines with J gene TRBJ1-1, with 9 nucleotides matching TRBD1. This CDR3 has 15 residues. V gave up 3 bases and J gave up 10 bases; unmatched junction bases: 12. Germline V CDR1 and CDR2: LGHNA, YNFKEQ. This CDR3 reads CASSHPQGQGPSAFF. CDR3 bases: TGTGCCAGCAGCCACCCCCAGGGACAGGGTCCGTCAGCTTTCTTT.

This chain connects TRBV6-9 to TRBJ2-7, with 10 bases identical to TRBD1. V gave up 6 bases and J gave up 6 bases; unmatched junction bases: 14. CDR3 length equals 16 residues. The germline gives CDR1 MNHGY, CDR2 SVAAGI. CDR3 nucleotides: TGTGCCAGCAGAGACACTCCGGGACAGGGGTGGAGCGAGCAGTACTTC. Translated: CASRDTPGQGWSEQYF.

This clone was seen a single time. The CDR3, as DNA: TGTGCCAGCAGGGACGGACAGGGGGCGACTGAAGCTTTCTTT. This sequence encodes CASRDGQGATEAFF. The chain recombines TRBV2 with TRBJ1-1, with 11 bases fitting TRBD1. CDR1 and CDR2 from the germline V gene are SNHLY and FYNNEI. The V and J ends lost 6 bases and 5 bases, in that order; junction bases with no gene match: 5. CDR3 length: 14 residues. The whole variable domain, remainder taken from reference TRBV2 and TRBJ1-1, is EPEVTQTPSHQVTQMGQEVILRCVPISNHLYFYWYRQILGQKVEFLVSFYNNEISEKSEIFDDQFSVERPDGSNFTLKIRSTKLEDSAMYFCASRDGQGATEAFFGQGTRLTVV.

CDR3 in DNA: TGTGCCAGCAGCTTTTTGAACACTGAAGCTTTCTTT. This encodes CASSFLNTEAFF. This sequence joins TRBV7-3 and TRBJ1-1; no clear D gene. CDR1 and CDR2 from the germline V gene are SGHTA and FQGTGA. V was cut by 3 bases and J by 0 bases, with 2 bases left in between. The CDR3 runs 12 residues.